One and the same sample provided the 8 T cell receptor beta chains below, sequenced in a study of T cell responses to AZD1222 COVID-19 vaccine. The method was immunoSEQ multiplex PCR; TCRdb's version includes in-frame clones alone and lacks a portion of them. Among approximately 42,000 clones, approximately 89% were seen once, and the ten largest hold around 25%. This sample comprised peripheral blood, obtained 28 days after the second AZD1222 dose. Every receptor here comes from an adult who received the AZD1222 COVID-19 vaccine.

This chain uses TRBV27 with TRBJ2-3; 10 nucleotides match TRBD2. V gave up 5 bases and J gave up 4 bases; unmatched junction bases: 15. The germline CDR1 and CDR2 sequences are MNHEY and SMNVEV (reference sequence). CDR3 length: 18 residues. The CDR3: CASSPSRGVAGGPDTQYF. As DNA, the CDR3 is TGTGCCAGCAGTCCCTCGCGCGGGGTAGCGGGAGGTCCAGATACGCAGTATTTT.

V is TRBV29-1 and J is TRBJ1-6, with TRBD1 as a possible D gene (6 bases). With 4 bases removed from V and 7 bases from J, the gap between germline ends came to 8 bases. Germline V lookup: CDR1 SQVTM, CDR2 ANQGSEA. The CDR3 has 12 amino acids. This CDR3 reads CSVAGDNSPLHF. The DNA for the CDR3 is TGCAGCGTTGCAGGGGACAATTCACCCCTCCACTTT.

The chain uses TRBV21-1 and TRBJ1-5. TRBV21-1 is a documented pseudogene. The CDR3 consists of 16 residues. Written as DNA, the CDR3 is TGTGCCACCTCCCGGGCGGGGGATGATAGCAATCAGCCCCAGCATTTT. Translated, it gives CATSRAGDDSNQPQHF.

The chain uses TRBV24-1 and TRBJ2-2; maybe TRBD2 (6 bases). CDR1 is KGHDR, CDR2 SFDVKD, per germline. V dropped 4 bases and J dropped 5 bases, with 13 bases sitting between them. This CDR3 has 15 residues. As DNA, the CDR3 is TGTGCCACCAGTGACCCGGTGGGGGGTACCGGGGAGCTGTTTTTT. Translating it yields CATSDPVGGTGELFF.

V is TRBV7-2 and J is TRBJ2-1; TRBD2 aligns across 14 bases. CDR1 is SGHTA and CDR2 is FQGNSA in the germline V gene. J lost 5 bases, V lost 5 bases, and 5 bases had no gene match. The length of the CDR3 is 16 residues. CDR3 DNA: TGTGCCAGCAGCCCCTGGACTAGCGGGAGGCACAATGAGCAGTTCTTC. Translated, it gives CASSPWTSGRHNEQFF.

The chain joins TRBV10-3 to TRBJ1-2; maybe TRBD1 (5 bases). The CDR3 runs 16 residues. In germline, CDR1 is ENHRY, CDR2 SYGVKD. Trimming took 0 bases from V and 0 from J, leaving 11 bases between them. For the CDR3, the DNA is TGTGCCATCAGTGAGTCACGTGGGGCCTCTAACTATGGCTACACCTTC. Translating it yields CAISESRGASNYGYTF.

This sequence joins TRBV3-1 (or the pseudogene TRBV3-2) and TRBJ2-7, with 7 bases identical to TRBD1. Unmatched junction bases numbered 5, after V lost 4 bases and J lost 5 bases. The CDR3 runs to 13 residues. CDR1 is LGHDT, CDR2 YNNKEL, per germline (reference sequence). The CDR3 DNA follows: TGTGCCAGCAGCCTGGACAGGACCCACGAGCAGTACTTC. This translates into CASSLDRTHEQYF.

The rearrangement uses TRBV6-5 and TRBJ2-7; 9 bases are a match to TRBD1. CDR3 length: 14 amino acids. V lost 6 bases, J lost 2 bases, and 5 bases stayed unmatched. Germline V gene sequence: CDR1 MNHEY, CDR2 SVGAGI. CDR3 bases: TGTGCCAGCAGAGCCGGGACAGGGCCCTACGAGCAGTACTTC. Translation: CASRAGTGPYEQYF.